These 8 T cell receptor beta chains originate from one sample sequenced in a study of cytomegalovirus exposure and HLA in healthy donors. PCR amplification relied on 60 Vbeta primers (plus 13 Jbeta primers). Using immunoSEQ multiplex PCR, the repertoire was profiled, and TCRdb retains in-frame clones only, with some absent. The sample holds a few hundred thousand clones; roughly 80% are singletons and the top ten take about 16%. Sequences were obtained from PBMCs. The receptor source for this set is a man aged 40-55 years in good health and CMV-seronegative.

Only a few counts were recorded for this clone. Other DNA sequences of this sample code for an identical CDR3. The chain joins TRBV28 to TRBJ2-7; D might be TRBD1 (5 bases). The CDR3 loop spans 11 amino acids. V gave up 8 bases and J gave up 3 bases, with 8 bases separating them. The germline CDR1 and CDR2 sequences are MDHEN and SYDVKM. CDR3 region: CASQGYYEQYF. In DNA, the CDR3 is TGTGCCAGCCAGGGATACTACGAGCAGTACTTC.

This clone was counted only a few times. The chain links TRBV6-5 to TRBJ2-5; 10 nucleotides agree with TRBD1. The CDR3 has 14 amino acids. V lost 7 bases and J lost 2; bases outside the gene matches: 4. Germline lookup yields CDR1 MNHEY and CDR2 SVGAGI. CDR3 DNA: TGTGCCAGCAAGGGACAGGGGAAACAAGAGACCCAGTACTTC. Its translation: CASKGQGKQETQYF.

The J gene is TRBJ2-7, the V gene TRBV18; 9 nucleotides agree with TRBD2. The CDR3 has 15 amino acids. The V gene's germline CDR1 is KGHSH and CDR2 LQKENI. After removal of 3 bases from V and 3 bases from J, the junction contained 6 bases not matched to a gene. CDR3 region: CASSPPAGGVYEQYF. CDR3 sequence (DNA): TGTGCCAGCTCACCTCCCGCGGGGGGGGTCTACGAGCAGTACTTC.

This chain connects TRBV7-2 to TRBJ1-3; D uncertain. Trimming took off 5 bases at V and 0 bases at J, with 14 bases between the two ends. The CDR3 contains 16 residues. Germline V CDR1 and CDR2: SGHTA, FQGNSA. The CDR3 loop reads CASSPLRASSGNTIYF. In DNA form, the CDR3 reads TGTGCCAGCAGCCCCTTAAGAGCGAGCTCTGGAAACACCATATATTTT.

The V call is TRBV4-3, the J call TRBJ2-3; 10 bases fit TRBD2. CDR1 and CDR2 from the germline V gene are LGHNA and YSLEER. The trim removed 1 base at V and 4 bases at J, leaving 8 bases unmatched. The CDR3 length is 17 residues. The CDR3 coding sequence is TGCGCCAGCAGCCAAGGAAAAGCGGGGGGGCTGGCAGATACGCAGTATTTT. Protein: CASSQGKAGGLADTQYF.

Only one count was recorded for this clone. The chain couples TRBV4-1 to TRBJ2-3; the match to TRBD2 covers 14 bases. This CDR3 spans 19 amino acids. CDR1 and CDR2 (germline): MGHRA, YSYEKL. V lost 4 bases and J lost 6; bases outside the gene matches: 15. As DNA, the CDR3 is TGCGCCAGCAGCCTCACCGGGACAGGGACTAGCGGGAGCGTGGATACGCAGTATTTT. Residues: CASSLTGTGTSGSVDTQYF.

This sequence joins TRBV27 and TRBJ2-1, with 8 nucleotides matching TRBD1. Per the germline V gene, CDR1 is MNHEY and CDR2 is SMNVEV (reference sequence). The V gene end was trimmed by 4 bases and the J gene end by 5 bases; junction bases not matched to a gene: 7. This CDR3 comprises 15 residues. The CDR3 protein is CASSSYRGYHNEQFF. The CDR3 nucleotides read TGTGCCAGCAGTTCCTACAGGGGGTATCACAATGAGCAGTTCTTC.

This clone was seen a handful of times. The gene calls are TRBV30 and TRBJ2-7, with D uncertain. In germline, CDR1 is GTSNPN, CDR2 SVGIG (reference sequence). This CDR3 is built from 15 residues. Deletions cut 0 bases from V and 3 bases from J, with 15 bases between. The CDR3 loop is CAWSVRAAASYEQYF. The CDR3 region has the DNA TGTGCCTGGAGTGTACGCGCCGCAGCTAGCTACGAGCAGTACTTC.